This is a list of T cell receptor beta chains from one sample in a study of T-cell reconstitution after alpha-beta-depleted transplantation in children. TCRdb fed the PCR reads into MiXCR, producing one record per CDR3 protein. The sample holds about 980,000 distinct CDR3 sequences, around 30% seen once. This specimen was PBMCs, mostly from graft donor cells, taken 360 days after TCRalphabeta/CD19-depleted stem cell transplant. These receptors originate from a boy younger than two who had a stem cell transplant for SCID, so the T cells may come from the graft donor. CDR3s include the opening cysteine and the closing phenylalanine or tryptophan. The order of the fields is D gene, clone size, J gene, V gene, CDR3 length, CDR3 protein, CDR3 DNA. A D gene is named only where the DNA matches it firmly. The size entry is marked missing in some rows and otherwise reads once, few, many or a size class.

.,.,TRBJ2-1,TRBV12-3/TRBV12-4,16,CASSPHRGATYNEQFF,TGTGCCAGCAGTCCCCACCGGGGGGCTACTTACAATGAGCAGTTCTTC
.,.,TRBJ2-3,TRBV27,16,CASSLRGQTSTDTQYF,TGTGCCAGCAGTTTGCGGGGACAGACTAGCACAGATACGCAGTATTTT
.,.,TRBJ2-4,TRBV20-1,13,CSQIGLAKNIQYF,TGCAGCCAAATAGGGTTAGCCAAAAACATTCAGTACTTC
.,few,TRBJ2-1,TRBV5-5,13,CASSWPPRSEQFF,TGTGCCAGCAGCTGGCCCCCGAGGTCCGAACAGTTCTTC
.,.,TRBJ2-5,TRBV7-9,16,CASSPGQTSYQETQYF,TGTGCCAGCAGCCCCGGACAGACTTCGTACCAAGAGACCCAGTACTTC
TRBD2,.,TRBJ2-5,TRBV4-3,19,CASSQDIGLAGGRQETQYF,TGCGCCAGCAGCCAAGATATTGGACTAGCGGGGGGGCGACAAGAGACCCAGTACTTC
.,.,TRBJ1-4,TRBV15,14,CATSRGGDDEKLFF,TGTGCCACCAGCAGAGGGGGCGATGATGAAAAACTGTTTTTT
.,.,TRBJ2-1,TRBV12-3/TRBV12-4,16,CASSPIGTQTYNEQFF,TGTGCCAGCAGTCCTATCGGGACCCAGACCTACAATGAGCAGTTCTTC
.,.,TRBJ1-1,TRBV20-1,14,CSASRGGKYTEAFF,TGCAGTGCTAGTAGGGGGGGGAAATACACTGAAGCTTTCTTT
TRBD1,few,TRBJ1-5,TRBV7-2,15,CASSWDRGPNQPQHF,TGTGCCAGCAGTTGGGACAGGGGGCCCAATCAGCCCCAGCATTTT
TRBD2,.,TRBJ2-3,TRBV4-3,16,CASSQDQRGGKDTQYF,TGCGCCAGCAGCCAAGACCAGCGGGGCGGGAAAGATACGCAGTATTTT
.,few,TRBJ1-3,TRBV20-1,15,CSASKIARSGNTIYF,TGCAGTGCTAGCAAGATCGCTCGCTCTGGAAACACCATATATTTT
.,.,TRBJ2-7,TRBV29-1,12,CSAGPPKGEQYF,TGCAGCGCCGGGCCACCAAAGGGGGAGCAGTACTTC
.,few,TRBJ2-5,TRBV29-1,14,CSVKTLAEKETQYF,TGCAGCGTCAAAACCCTAGCCGAGAAAGAGACCCAGTACTTC
.,few,TRBJ2-7,TRBV20-1,14,CSARAGLRALEQYF,TGCAGTGCGAGAGCCGGACTCCGTGCCCTGGAGCAGTACTTC
.,.,TRBJ2-1,TRBV4-3,14,CASSRYRETYEQFF,TGCGCCAGCAGCCGATACAGGGAGACGTATGAGCAGTTCTTC
.,few,TRBJ2-7,TRBV2,15,CASSPGRTSTYEQYF,TGTGCCAGCAGTCCCGGACGGACCTCAACCTACGAGCAGTACTTC
.,once,TRBJ2-7,TRBV27,15,CASRPYLRAHYEQYF,TGTGCCAGCAGACCCTACCTCAGGGCCCACTACGAGCAGTACTTC
TRBD2,.,TRBJ2-7,TRBV4-2,16,CASSQDSGGAIYEQYF,TGTGCCAGCAGCCAAGATAGCGGGGGCGCCATCTACGAGCAGTACTTC
.,.,TRBJ1-1,TRBV20-1,12,CSARRTPAEAFF,TGCAGTGCTAGAAGAACCCCCGCGGAAGCTTTCTTT
.,.,TRBJ1-6,TRBV21-1,16,CASSKQGMWGNSPLHF,TGTGCCAGCAGCAAACAGGGGATGTGGGGGAATTCACCCCTCCACTTT
.,many,TRBJ1-6,TRBV4-1,13,CASSLGRYSPLHF,TGCGCCAGCAGCCTTGGAAGGTATTCACCCCTCCACTTT
TRBD2,.,TRBJ2-3,TRBV5-1,17,CASTGTSGGLYTDTQYF,TGCGCCAGCACCGGGACTAGCGGGGGACTTTACACAGATACGCAGTATTTT
.,.,TRBJ2-1,TRBV7-3,15,CASSPSQGPYNEQFF,TGTGCCAGCAGCCCTTCCCAGGGTCCCTACAATGAGCAGTTCTTC
.,few,TRBJ2-7,TRBV7-8,16,CASSLGGGRSSYEQYF,TGTGCCAGCAGCTTGGGTGGGGGGAGGAGCTCCTACGAGCAGTACTTC
.,few,TRBJ2-5,TRBV7-2,15,CASSAEGLARETQYF,TGTGCCAGCAGCGCGGAGGGACTTGCGAGGGAGACCCAGTACTTC
.,few,TRBJ1-1,TRBV28,14,CASSLGWQNTEAFF,TGTGCCAGCAGTTTAGGCTGGCAGAACACTGAAGCTTTCTTT
TRBD1,.,TRBJ1-2,TRBV28,15,CASSFQGARDYGYTF,TGTGCCAGCAGTTTTCAGGGGGCGCGAGACTATGGCTACACCTTC
.,.,TRBJ2-7,TRBV11-1,16,CASSFDFGGNRYEQYF,TGTGCCAGCAGCTTCGACTTCGGCGGAAACCGTTACGAGCAGTACTTC
TRBD2,.,TRBJ2-5,TRBV12-3/TRBV12-4,15,CASSWGTSGVETQYF,TGTGCCAGCAGTTGGGGGACTAGCGGGGTAGAGACCCAGTACTTC
.,.,TRBJ2-5,TRBV4-1,15,CASSQETGWQETQYF,TGCGCCAGCAGCCAAGAGACTGGGTGGCAAGAGACCCAGTACTTC
.,.,TRBJ2-7,TRBV5-1,14,CASSLDPKSYEQYF,TGCGCCAGCAGCTTGGACCCCAAATCCTACGAGCAGTACTTC
.,.,TRBJ2-5,TRBV6-5,14,CASSPSGGRETQYF,TGTGCCAGCAGTCCCTCGGGGGGCCGGGAGACCCAGTACTTC
.,.,TRBJ2-2,TRBV15,15,CATSQRQSFGGELFF,TGTGCCACCAGCCAAAGACAGTCCTTCGGCGGGGAGCTGTTTTTT
.,.,TRBJ2-3,TRBV20-1,14,CSARARVSTDTQYF,TGCAGTGCTAGAGCGCGGGTTTCGACAGATACGCAGTATTTT
TRBD1,.,TRBJ1-1,TRBV11-1,16,CASSPRDRGLNTEAFF,TGTGCCAGCAGCCCTCGGGACAGGGGTCTGAACACTGAAGCTTTCTTT
.,.,TRBJ2-3,TRBV9,15,CASSTGTSSTDTQYF,TGTGCCAGCAGCACGGGGACCTCCAGCACAGATACGCAGTATTTT
TRBD1,few,TRBJ1-5,TRBV19,18,CASSPIGSQGVGNQPQHF,TGTGCCAGTAGTCCTATCGGGTCCCAGGGGGTTGGCAATCAGCCCCAGCATTTT
TRBD2,few,TRBJ2-3,TRBV28,16,CASGLAGGQMVNTQYF,TGTGCCAGTGGACTAGCGGGGGGCCAAATGGTAAATACGCAGTATTTT
.,many,TRBJ2-5,TRBV12-3/TRBV12-4,12,CASSFWEETQYF,TGTGCCAGCAGTTTTTGGGAAGAGACCCAGTACTTC
.,.,TRBJ2-1,TRBV4-1,17,CASSQGARAYLDNEQFF,TGCGCCAGCAGCCAAGGTGCGAGGGCATACCTAGACAATGAGCAGTTCTTC
TRBD2,few,TRBJ2-1,TRBV2,19,CASTEGGLRSGGIKAEQFF,TGTGCCAGCACAGAGGGGGGACTTCGAAGCGGGGGGATTAAGGCTGAGCAGTTCTTC
.,.,TRBJ1-1,TRBV20-1,13,CSADTGLNTEAFF,TGCAGTGCTGATACAGGACTGAACACTGAAGCTTTCTTT
TRBD2,.,TRBJ2-3,TRBV7-2,16,CASSLIAGGPNFAQYF,TGTGCCAGCAGCCTCATAGCGGGGGGGCCAAATTTTGCGCAGTATTTT
TRBD2,.,TRBJ2-3,TRBV3-1,17,CASSYLAGGPGTDTQYF,TGTGCCAGCAGCTATCTAGCGGGGGGGCCTGGAACAGATACGCAGTATTTT
.,few,TRBJ2-2,TRBV6-2/TRBV6-3,20,CASRPLRGAMGKVSTGELFF,TGTGCCAGCAGACCCCTCCGGGGGGCGATGGGGAAGGTTAGCACCGGGGAGCTGTTTTTT
.,few,TRBJ2-5,TRBV4-3,15,CASSQDRRGRETQYF,TGCGCCAGCAGCCAAGATAGGAGGGGGCGAGAGACCCAGTACTTC
.,few,TRBJ1-1,TRBV5-1,16,CASSLFGQGLNTEAFF,TGCGCCAGCAGCTTGTTCGGGCAGGGATTGAACACTGAAGCTTTCTTT
.,.,TRBJ1-6,TRBV12-3/TRBV12-4,14,CASSPQGRDSPLHF,TGTGCCAGCAGTCCACAGGGTCGGGATTCACCCCTCCACTTT
TRBD2,.,TRBJ2-5,TRBV18,16,CASSPMGLAGEETQYF,TGTGCCAGCTCACCAATGGGACTAGCGGGGGAAGAGACCCAGTACTTC
TRBD1,few,TRBJ2-5,TRBV7-7,13,CASSLGQGAALRF,TGTGCCAGCAGCCTCGGACAGGGGGCGGCCCTGCGGTTC
TRBD1,few,TRBJ2-7,TRBV7-9,15,CASSLVRTGSHEQYF,TGTGCCAGCAGCTTAGTTCGGACAGGGAGCCACGAGCAGTACTTC
.,few,TRBJ2-2,TRBV20-1,13,CSAGGQNTGELFF,TGCAGTGCCGGGGGACAGAACACCGGGGAGCTGTTTTTT
TRBD1,few,TRBJ2-5,TRBV24-1,14,CATSDSGTGGTQYF,TGTGCCACCAGTGATTCCGGGACAGGGGGGACCCAGTACTTC
.,once,TRBJ2-7,TRBV24-1,14,CATRRQPGSYEQYF,TGTGCCACCAGACGACAGCCGGGGTCCTACGAGCAGTACTTC
TRBD2,few,TRBJ2-1,TRBV18,14,CASSPGLAGSEQFF,TGTGCCAGCTCACCAGGGCTAGCGGGTAGTGAGCAGTTCTTC
.,few,TRBJ2-1,TRBV12-3/TRBV12-4,12,CASSQDSRKQFF,TGTGCCAGCAGCCAGGACAGTCGGAAGCAGTTCTTC
.,few,TRBJ2-5,TRBV12-3/TRBV12-4,9,CASGDSQYF,TGTGCTTCCGGGGATAGCCAGTACTTC
TRBD2,few,TRBJ2-7,TRBV3-1,14,CASSQRAGDGEQYF,TGTGCCAGCAGCCAACGAGCGGGGGACGGGGAGCAGTACTTC